The T cell receptor (beta chain) described here comes from a study of metastatic and nonmetastatic thyroid tumors. No treatment had been given to any patient before thyroid surgery. TCRdb ran MiXCR on the PCR reads. The table has some 30,000 clones, roughly 4.2% seen once. Between the trimmed V and J ends, which lost 2 bases and 0 bases, there was a span of 12 bases. CDR1 and CDR2 (germline): MDHEN, SYDVKM. The CDR3 spans 16 residues. The clonotype originates from a female donor with papillary thyroid cancer or a benign thyroid nodule (not recorded which). Some clones in this sample may be carry-over from other donors' samples. Sample: blood. The chain has TRBV28 and TRBJ2-3; tentatively, D is TRBD1 (6 bases). The CDR3 sequence: CASSLNPGQSTDTQYF. The CDR3 DNA sequence: TGTGCCAGCAGTTTAAATCCGGGACAAAGCACAGATACGCAGTATTTT.